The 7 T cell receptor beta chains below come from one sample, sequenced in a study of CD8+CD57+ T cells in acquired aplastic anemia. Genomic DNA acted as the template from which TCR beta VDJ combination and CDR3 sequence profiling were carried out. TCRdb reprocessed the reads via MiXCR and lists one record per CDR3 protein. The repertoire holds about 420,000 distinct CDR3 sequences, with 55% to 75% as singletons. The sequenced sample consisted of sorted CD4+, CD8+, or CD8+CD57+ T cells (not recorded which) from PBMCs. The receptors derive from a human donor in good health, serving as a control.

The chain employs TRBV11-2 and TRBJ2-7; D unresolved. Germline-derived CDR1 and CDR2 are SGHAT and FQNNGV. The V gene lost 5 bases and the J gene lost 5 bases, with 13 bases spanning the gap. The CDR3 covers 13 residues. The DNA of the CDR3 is TGTGCCAGCAGCACCTGGCCAGTCAACGAGCAGTACTTC. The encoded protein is CASSTWPVNEQYF.

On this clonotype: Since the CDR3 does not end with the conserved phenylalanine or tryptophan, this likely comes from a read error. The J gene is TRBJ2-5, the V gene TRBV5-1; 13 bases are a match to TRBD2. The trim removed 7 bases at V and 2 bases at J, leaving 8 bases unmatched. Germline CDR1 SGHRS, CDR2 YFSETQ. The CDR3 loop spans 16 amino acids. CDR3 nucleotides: TGCGCCAGCCGCCTCGGACTAGCGGGGGATCAAGAGACCCAGTACCTC. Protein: CASRLGLAGDQETQYL.

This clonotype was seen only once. CDR3 in DNA: TGTGCCAGCAGAGCCGACCTTCGGATTGGTGAGCAGTTCTTC. The encoded protein is CASRADLRIGEQFF. The genes are TRBV9 and TRBJ2-1, with D hard to call. V was trimmed by 5 bases and J by 9 bases, leaving 18 bases between them. This CDR3 has 14 residues. From germline, CDR1 is SGDLS and CDR2 YYNGEE.

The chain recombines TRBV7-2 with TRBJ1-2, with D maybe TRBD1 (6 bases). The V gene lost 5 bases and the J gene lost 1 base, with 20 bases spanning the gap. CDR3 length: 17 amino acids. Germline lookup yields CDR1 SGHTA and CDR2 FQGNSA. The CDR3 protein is CASSQEHAGHLNYGYTF. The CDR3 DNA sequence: TGTGCCAGCAGCCAAGAACACGCGGGACACCTTAACTATGGCTACACCTTC. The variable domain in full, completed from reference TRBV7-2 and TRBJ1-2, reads GAGVSQSPSNKVTEKGKDVELRCDPISGHTALYWYRQSLGQGLEFLIYFQGNSAPDKSGLPSDRFSAERTGGSVSTLTIQRTQQEDSAVYLCASSQEHAGHLNYGYTFGSGTRLTVV.

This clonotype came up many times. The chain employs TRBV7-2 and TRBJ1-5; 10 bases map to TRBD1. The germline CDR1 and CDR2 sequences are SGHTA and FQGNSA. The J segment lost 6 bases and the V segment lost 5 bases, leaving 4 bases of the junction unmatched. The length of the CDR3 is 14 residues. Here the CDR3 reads CASSPGTGAQPQHF. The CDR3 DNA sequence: TGTGCCAGCAGCCCAGGGACAGGGGCTCAGCCCCAGCATTTT.

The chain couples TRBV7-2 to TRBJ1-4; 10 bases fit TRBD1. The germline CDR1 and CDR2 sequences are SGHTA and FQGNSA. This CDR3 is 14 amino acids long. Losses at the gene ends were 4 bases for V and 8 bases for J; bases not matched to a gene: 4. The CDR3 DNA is TGTGCCAGCAGCTCAGACAGGGGGCGGGAAAAACTGTTTTTT. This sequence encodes CASSSDRGREKLFF.

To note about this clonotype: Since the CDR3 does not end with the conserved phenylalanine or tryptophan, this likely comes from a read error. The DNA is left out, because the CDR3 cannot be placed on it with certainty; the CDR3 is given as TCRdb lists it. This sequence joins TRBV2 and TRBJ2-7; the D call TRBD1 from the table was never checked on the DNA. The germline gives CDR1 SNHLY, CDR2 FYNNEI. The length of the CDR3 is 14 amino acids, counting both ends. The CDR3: CASAVGGGGYTFGS.